The present TCR beta chain was sequenced within a study of post-analysis software for immune sequencing data. Unique molecular identifiers were built into the TCR beta cDNA libraries. Each CDR3 protein is one row after TCRdb ran MiXCR on the PCR reads. The sample records approximately 400,000 distinct CDR3 sequences, around a third being singletons. The specimen was blood. This sequence was found in a girl under 18 with multiple sclerosis.

CDR3 residues: CASSSGNRVTGELFF. In nucleotides, the CDR3 is TGCGCCAGCAGCTCGGGGAACAGGGTCACCGGGGAGCTGTTTTTT. The chain couples TRBV5-1 to TRBJ2-2, with D possibly TRBD1 on 6 matching bases. V dropped 3 bases and J dropped 4 bases, with 13 bases sitting between them. Germline V gene lookup returns CDR1 SGHRS and CDR2 YFSETQ. CDR3 length: 15 residues.